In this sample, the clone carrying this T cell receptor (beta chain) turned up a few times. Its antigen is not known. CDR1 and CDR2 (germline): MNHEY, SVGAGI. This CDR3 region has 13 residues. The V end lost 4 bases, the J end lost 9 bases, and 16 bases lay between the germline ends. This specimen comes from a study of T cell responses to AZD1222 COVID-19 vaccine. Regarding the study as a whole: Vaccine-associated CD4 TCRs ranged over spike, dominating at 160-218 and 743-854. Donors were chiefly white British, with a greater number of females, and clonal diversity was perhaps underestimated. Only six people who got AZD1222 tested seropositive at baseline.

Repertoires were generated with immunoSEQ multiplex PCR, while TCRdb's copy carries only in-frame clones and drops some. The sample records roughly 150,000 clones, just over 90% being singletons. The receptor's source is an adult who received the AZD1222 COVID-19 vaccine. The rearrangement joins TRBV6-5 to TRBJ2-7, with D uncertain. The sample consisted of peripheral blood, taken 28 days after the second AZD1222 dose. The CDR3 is CASSSPTKTAQYF. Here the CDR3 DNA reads TGTGCCAGCAGTTCCCCTACCAAGACGGCGCAGTACTTC.